This is a list of T cell receptor beta chains from one sample in a study of cytomegalovirus exposure and HLA in healthy donors. Assay: immunoSEQ multiplex PCR; the TCRdb copy retains only in-frame clones and omits some. Among more than 90,000 clones listed, over 70% were seen once. Sequencing was performed on PBMCs. The receptors derive from a woman aged 45 to 65 in good health and CMV-seropositive. CDR3s include the opening cysteine and the closing phenylalanine or tryptophan. The D gene is left open where the match is weak. Only some rows state a clone size, as once, few, many or a class for expanded clones.

size	J	D	V	CDR3	DNA
-	TRBJ2-7	TRBD2	TRBV7-9	CASSADTHLLAQPYEQYF	TGTGCCAGCAGCGCGGACACGCACCTACTAGCGCAACCCTACGAGCAGTACTTC
-	TRBJ2-3	-	TRBV30	CAWSNLAFNTDTQYF	TGTGCCTGGAGTAATCTAGCGTTTAACACAGATACGCAGTATTTT
-	TRBJ2-1	TRBD2	TRBV6-1	CASGASGVYNEQFF	TGTGCTTCCGGGGCTAGCGGGGTTTACAATGAGCAGTTCTTC
-	TRBJ1-5	-	TRBV7-2	CASSFSQGNQPQHF	TGTGCCAGCAGCTTTAGCCAGGGGAATCAGCCCCAGCATTTT
-	TRBJ2-5	TRBD1	TRBV25-1	CARRTGEFMETQYF	TGTGCCAGAAGGACAGGGGAATTTATGGAGACCCAGTACTTC
-	TRBJ2-1	TRBD1	TRBV7-6	CASSLAWTGSPSSYNEQFF	TGTGCCAGCAGCTTAGCCTGGACAGGGAGCCCTAGCTCCTACAATGAGCAGTTCTTC
-	TRBJ1-1	-	TRBV6-1	CASSDGVLAVNTEAFF	TGTGCCAGCAGTGACGGGGTTCTTGCGGTGAACACTGAAGCTTTCTTT
-	TRBJ2-7	-	TRBV4-3	CASSQGNGGIEQYF	TGCGCCAGCAGCCAAGGAAACGGCGGAATTGAGCAGTACTTC
-	TRBJ2-7	-	TRBV7-8	CASSLPPQGSSYEQYF	TGTGCCAGCAGCTTACCGCCTCAGGGTAGCTCCTACGAGCAGTACTTC
-	TRBJ1-5	-	TRBV2	CASSAVPGFGNQPQHF	TGTGCCAGCAGCGCAGTACCAGGGTTCGGCAATCAGCCCCAGCATTTT
few	TRBJ1-5	-	TRBV6-1	CASSEVSSQPQHF	TGTGCCAGCAGTGAAGTGAGTAGTCAGCCCCAGCATTTT
-	TRBJ2-3	TRBD2	TRBV5-1	CASSLGGTSSTDTQYF	TGCGCCAGCAGCTTGGGAGGGACTAGCAGCACAGATACGCAGTATTTT